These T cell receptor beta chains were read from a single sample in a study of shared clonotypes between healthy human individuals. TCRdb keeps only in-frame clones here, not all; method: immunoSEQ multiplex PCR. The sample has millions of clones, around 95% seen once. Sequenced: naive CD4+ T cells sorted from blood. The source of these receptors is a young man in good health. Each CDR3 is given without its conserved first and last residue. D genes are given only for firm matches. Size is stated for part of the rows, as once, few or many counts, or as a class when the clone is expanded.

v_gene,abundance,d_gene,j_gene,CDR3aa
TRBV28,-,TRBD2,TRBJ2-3,ASSSTRLAGADTQY
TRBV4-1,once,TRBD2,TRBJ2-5,ASSQPGLRQETQY
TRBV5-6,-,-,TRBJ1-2,ASSLYRTNYGYT
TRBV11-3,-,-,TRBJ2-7,ASSLGVLGGPEEQY
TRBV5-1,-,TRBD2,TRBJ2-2,ASSSMAGDTGELF
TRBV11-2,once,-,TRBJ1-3,ASSAPGNTIY
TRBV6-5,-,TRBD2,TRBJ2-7,ASSSLADSYEQY
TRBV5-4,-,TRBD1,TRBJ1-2,ASSQYGTDYGYT
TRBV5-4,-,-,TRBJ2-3,ASSLDQRTSTDTQY
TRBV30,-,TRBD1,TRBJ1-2,AWSTQGAGYGYT
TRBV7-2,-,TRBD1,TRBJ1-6,ASSRGGTGVNSPLH
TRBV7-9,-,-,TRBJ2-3,ASTHRAADTQY
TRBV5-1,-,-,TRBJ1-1,ASSLSAENTEAF
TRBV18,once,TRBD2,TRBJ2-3,ASSPPSGGVVTDTQY
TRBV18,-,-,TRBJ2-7,ASSPPGARVPYEQY
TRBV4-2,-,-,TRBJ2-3,ASSQETDDTQY
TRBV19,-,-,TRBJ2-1,ASSAVLDNEQF
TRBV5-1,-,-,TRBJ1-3,ASSLVGSGFSGNTIY
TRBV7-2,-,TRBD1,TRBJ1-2,ASTADRATYGYT
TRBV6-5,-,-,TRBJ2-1,ASSETIGQYNEQF
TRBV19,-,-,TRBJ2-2,ASSIDLGVGELF
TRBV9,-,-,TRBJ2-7,ASSVDLGYEQY
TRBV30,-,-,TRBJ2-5,AWDIGLTGETQY
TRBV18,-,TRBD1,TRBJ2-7,ASSPPGGQGVREQY
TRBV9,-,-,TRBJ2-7,ASTTGGESAYEQY
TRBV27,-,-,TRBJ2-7,ASSLSTADSYEQY
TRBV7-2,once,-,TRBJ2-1,ASSLGRAEQF
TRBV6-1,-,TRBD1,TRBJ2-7,ASITGGGYEQY
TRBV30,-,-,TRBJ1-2,AWSSRSGGYT
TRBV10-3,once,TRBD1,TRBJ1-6,AISEYRDRPSSYNSPLH
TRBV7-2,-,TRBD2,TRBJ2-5,ASSLAGLAGGETQY
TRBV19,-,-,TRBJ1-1,ASSEGVLAEAF
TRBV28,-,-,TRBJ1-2,ASRGAPKIGHSYNYGYT
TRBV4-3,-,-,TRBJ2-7,ASSQEYGSKHEQY
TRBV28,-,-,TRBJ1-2,ASSSPGNGYGYT
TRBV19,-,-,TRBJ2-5,ASKRTRAGETQY
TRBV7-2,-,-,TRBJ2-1,ASSLRGRNWDEQF
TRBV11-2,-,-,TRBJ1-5,ASSSQNSDQPQH
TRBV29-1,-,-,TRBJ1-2,SVEGGAYGYT
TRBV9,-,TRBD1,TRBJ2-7,ASSEPYTGGATYEQY
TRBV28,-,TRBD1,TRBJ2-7,ASRSNRGRVGEQY
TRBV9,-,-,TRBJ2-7,ASSPRTETYEQY
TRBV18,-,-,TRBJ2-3,ASSRTVGDTQY
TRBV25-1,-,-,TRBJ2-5,ASSPPTGSQETQY
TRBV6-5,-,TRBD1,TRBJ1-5,ASSADRGNQPQH
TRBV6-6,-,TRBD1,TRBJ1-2,ATRTGGDPIYGYT
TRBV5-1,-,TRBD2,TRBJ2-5,ASSLGTLAGGPETQY
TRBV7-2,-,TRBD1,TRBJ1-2,ASSLGQGAPNYGYT
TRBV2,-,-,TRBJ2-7,ASSVLQGSNEQY
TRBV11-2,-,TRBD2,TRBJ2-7,ASSLEGRGPRDEQY
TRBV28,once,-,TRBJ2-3,ATYSPDTQY
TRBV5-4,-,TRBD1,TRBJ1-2,ASSSQGAGGYT
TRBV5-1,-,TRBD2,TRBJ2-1,ASSATSGRARSEQF
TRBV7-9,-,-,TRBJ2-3,ASSLDRESRNTQY
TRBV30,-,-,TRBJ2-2,AWSIGPPGELF
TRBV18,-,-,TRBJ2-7,ASSPLTGSYEQY